This TCR beta chain was captured in a study of response to subunit inactivated influenza vaccine (dated by TCRdb to 2016 to 2019). Broadly, across the study: Deep quantitative profiling of the T cell receptor repertoire was used in the study to follow responses to a trivalent subunit inactivated influenza vaccine. Overall study outcomes, separate from this receptor: The authors proposed that each seasonal influenza vaccination may bring in only a limited number of new T cells.

Comments on this clonotype: The antigen this receptor binds is unknown. Base qualities are missing; no much larger clone stands one base away.

Libraries came from RT-PCR. The sequencing machine was an Illumina HiSeq 2500. Starting from the raw public reads, TCRdb applied fastp trimming at Q25, assembled clones with MiXCR and retained in-frame beta chains. Rows are combined by CDR3 protein, so each entry shows the most common genes and DNA. For this sample the table gives around 850,000 distinct CDR3 sequences, of which roughly 20% were detected only once. The top ten hold about a tenth of the sample. Unmatched junction bases come to 2, with V trimmed by 2 bases and J by 2 bases. Inclusive of the bounding cysteine and phenylalanine, the CDR3 is 15 residues long. Just CDR3 DNA is preserved here, 45 bases in frame from base 1.

Recombination linked TRBV12-3 or TRBV12-4 to TRBJ2-2; a stretch of 7 junction bases matches TRBD1. This material consisted of PBMCs from blood, taken around 5 days after vaccination. This receptor was obtained from a man aged 45 to 65 who received an inactivated influenza vaccine. Donor details come from another sample of the same person, matched by shared clones. The CDR3 sequence is CASSLYRGNTGELFF. The DNA sequence follows: TGTGCCAGCAGTTTATACAGGGGAAACACCGGGGAGCTGTTTTTT.